The following is a TCR beta chain sequence with its context. This clone was recorded once. No antigen is known for it. One base away there is no much larger clone; base qualities are not given. The cohort was made up of hundreds of healthy bone marrow donors. At the time of sampling, all cohort members were nominally healthy, though unrecorded immune exposures were likely present. The donor was CMV seronegative and was included in the group of 352 seronegative cohort members. Every donor gave a peripheral blood sample, and the peripheral blood mononuclear cells from that sample were used for TCR beta sequencing. The Qiagen DNeasy Blood Extraction Kit was used to extract genomic DNA from the blood cell samples. The library was prepared using the immunoSEQ multiplex PCR assay. For the multiplex PCR, a mixture combining 60 forward primers for TCR Vbeta segments and 13 reverse primers for TCR Jbeta segments was used. Amplification of the CDR3 region of rearranged TCR beta genes was performed with a multiplex PCR assay on genomic DNA. Amplified TCR beta libraries were sequenced as 87-base-pair reads on the Illumina HiSeq System. The authors' analysis ran thus. Across the 600 to 700 repertoires, a later analysis counted roughly 84 million unique TCR beta chains, about 10 million of which were shared by at least two donors. Raw reads were error-corrected and collapsed into unique sequences with a nearest-neighbor algorithm that merged closely related sequences to remove PCR and sequencing errors. Alignment of CDR3 sequences to IMGT reference sequences was used to assign V, D and J gene segments. For a sequence to be retained, a match of at least six nucleotides was required to both a V gene segment and a J gene segment. Rearrangements were classified as productive when the CDR3 lacked stop codons and remained in frame with V and J, and all other rearrangements were classified as non-productive. Following IMGT convention, CDR3 was defined as the stretch from the second conserved V-encoded cysteine up to the conserved J-encoded phenylalanine. Sequences without an unambiguous match to a single V gene segment were excluded from the earlier analysis of 587 of the donors. An earlier analysis of around 600 of the donors classified V segments as functional when productive rearrangements were above 56.7% and as segregating when the standard deviation between donors was above 5%. A statistical classification framework was built to diagnose cytomegalovirus status from the catalog of TCR beta chain sequences. In a later analysis, V and J genes were assigned by comparing TCR nucleotide sequences against IMGT/GENE-DB human TR gene sequences. Using the TCRdist pipeline, a later analysis assigned CDR3 sequences along with most-parsimonious VDJ recombination scenarios. In a later analysis, every TCR beta chain was defined by the combination of its CDR3 amino acid sequence and its V-gene family, and reads without a unique V-gene family were dropped. As a way to deal with suspected cross-contamination and a sequencing artifact, a later analysis dropped 592 nucleotide sequences that were highly shared and had low generation probability. In a later analysis, a clonal expansion index for each public chain was calculated from normalized within-repertoire ranks of inferred template counts. Generation probabilities in a later analysis came from a VDJ recombination model fitted to out-of-frame rearrangements, and those results were checked against IGoR. A later analysis scored TCR-TCR, TCR-HLA and TCR-CMV co-occurrence with hypergeometric tests, applying a repertoire-size bias correction to TCR pairs. A later analysis estimated false discovery rates by permuting HLA or CMV assignments 20 times. A later analysis grouped co-occurring TCRs with DBSCAN, adding TCRdist sequence similarity when clustering within HLA-allele-positive subsets. Repertoires with fewer than 30,000 or more than 120,000 public chains were left out of co-occurrence clustering, as were about five repertoires with anomalous nucleotide sharing. In its TCRdb copy, this immuneACCESS table keeps in-frame sequences only and misses some clones. Where compared with another copy, unresolved V genes explain less than half of these, and the others have no known cause. Clonal size and the V and J genes are those of that table, whereas D and trimming came from the DNA. The sample has some 140,000 clones on record, over 65% of them singletons. In total, the top ten clones hold 2.1% of the sample.

There are 14 amino acids in the CDR3, from cysteine to phenylalanine inclusive. The entry retains the CDR3 DNA only, 42 bases that are in frame from base 1. Cut back by 4 bases and 2 bases, the V and J ends lie 6 bases apart. The germline V gene yields MDHEN for CDR1 and SYDVKM for CDR2. The sample is drawn from a study of cytomegalovirus exposure and HLA in healthy donors (dated by TCRdb to 2016 to 2017). Notes on the research overall: An earlier analysis of roughly 610 of the donors reported 276 Gb of sequence data and approximately 120 million unique TCR beta sequences obtained from roughly 170 million T cells. To study patterns of TCR occurrence, a later analysis re-analyzed previously published TCR beta repertoires from several hundred donors and added high-resolution HLA genotyping. Five DR-DQ haplotypes were handled as single units for association and clustering because linkage in the cohort was strong. Typing coverage varied by locus: roughly 620-630 donors for A, B, C, DRB1 and DQB1; under 550 for DQA1; more than 600 for DPA1; approximately 450 for DPB1. Every repertoire in the discovery cohort had been generated on one and the same sequencing platform. Donor age, sex, ethnicity and CMV serostatus were compiled together with the repertoire data. The study aimed to test whether signatures of past pathogen exposure could be identified by cataloging public T cell receptors. The later analysis used no new phenotypic data to find candidate immune exposures, relying instead on TCR beta sequences and their occurrence across donors. The T cell repertoires of 670 or so subjects were profiled by immunosequencing and related to cytomegalovirus serostatus. Among some 410 genotyped donors of the cohort, an average of approximately 240,000 unique TCR beta nucleotide sequences was sequenced per donor, of which about 19% were non-productive. HLA typing covered class I and class II loci at four-digit resolution. High-throughput TCR immunosequencing, statistical association of individual TCRs with disease status, and machine learning were combined to predict cytomegalovirus infection status. Genome-wide SNP genotypes for about 55% of the 666 donors were used in a later genetic analysis, which treated that subset as a discovery cohort. Roughly 300 gigabases of sequencing data and around 90 million unique TCR sequences made up an early release that covered around 640 HLA-typed donors. Besides the first cohort of 550 to 750 subjects, a separate validation cohort made up of roughly 130 different subjects was used. An earlier analysis of approximately 630 of the donors applied high-throughput TCR beta sequencing to assess whether each TCR beta V gene segment acted as functional or pseudogenic. The genetic ancestry cluster associated with self-reported Caucasian donors included 70% to 85% of the roughly 380 genotyped donors. Overall results and qualifications from the work: In vitro tests confirmed that a few of the cytomegalovirus-associated TCR beta chains recognize cytomegalovirus antigens. According to a later analysis, TCR association rates differed among HLA loci, with DRB1 alleles showing the most associated TCRs and HLA-C alleles showing the fewest. Roughly uniform sequencing depth across donors was assumed in presence/absence analyses, although this assumption may not hold. In both the original and validation cohorts, the classifier was reported to diagnose cytomegalovirus status with high specificity and sensitivity. Broadly in line with IMGT annotations, most TCR beta V segments showed up in productive rearrangements about 87% or about 30% of the time in an earlier analysis of 450 to 750 of the donors. According to the authors, the approach could potentially be generalized to other disease states and immunological phenotypes. Correlated functional status among segregating V segments might be attributable to linkage disequilibrium, but an unknown experimental factor could not be ruled out. While some public TCRs were present in many individuals, most TCR sequences turned up only very rarely across donors. A later analysis reported that several top co-occurrence clusters appeared linked to parvovirus B19, influenza, CMV and Epstein-Barr virus. Because some donors lacked HLA typing at each locus, the association tests relied only on the typed subset. CMV serostatus was the only immune exposure information available for the cohort. A group of highly shared sequence variants was considered likely to be a technical artifact of the sequencing pipeline. A further reported finding was that TCR beta sequences accurately predicted the HLA-A and HLA-B alleles for most subjects in the first cohort. In a later genetic analysis, fewer N-insertions in productive TCRs were reported among donors in an Asian-associated ancestry cluster than the roughly 700-donor mean. Most CMV-associated TCR beta chains appeared to be HLA-restricted in a later analysis, and the HLA associations seemed to be driven largely by CMV exposure. At a false discovery rate of 0.05, a later analysis linked under 20,000 TCR beta sequences to specific HLA alleles. Only TCR beta chains were sequenced in this cohort, and the absence of alpha or paired-chain data limited detectable features. An association between a missense DCLRE1C variant and V-gene and J-gene trimming of TCR beta chains was found in a later genetic analysis and replicated in an independent cohort. The study listed over 150 TCR beta chains as associated with cytomegalovirus. Because counts were too low, roughly 17 rarely observed V segments, including chromosome 9 orphons, were left out of the earlier analysis of a few hundred of the donors. The 87-base-pair reads could not distinguish some IMGT-functional V segments, including TRBV6-2 and TRBV6-3, so those segments were excluded. A later analysis found that HLA-associated TCR beta chains were more clonally expanded and had lower generation probabilities than equally common non-associated chains. Strong co-occurrence of HLA alleles, especially DR and DQ, made assigning TCR associations to individual alleles difficult.

The sequencing sample was made of PBMCs. The receptor chain draws on TRBV28 and TRBJ2-6; the best D guess is TRBD1, with 5 bases matching. The TCR originated in a man aged 30-40 years in good health and CMV-seronegative. CDR3 protein: CASSSTAGANVLTF. The nucleotide sequence is given as TGTGCCAGCAGTTCGACAGCTGGGGCCAACGTCCTGACTTTC.